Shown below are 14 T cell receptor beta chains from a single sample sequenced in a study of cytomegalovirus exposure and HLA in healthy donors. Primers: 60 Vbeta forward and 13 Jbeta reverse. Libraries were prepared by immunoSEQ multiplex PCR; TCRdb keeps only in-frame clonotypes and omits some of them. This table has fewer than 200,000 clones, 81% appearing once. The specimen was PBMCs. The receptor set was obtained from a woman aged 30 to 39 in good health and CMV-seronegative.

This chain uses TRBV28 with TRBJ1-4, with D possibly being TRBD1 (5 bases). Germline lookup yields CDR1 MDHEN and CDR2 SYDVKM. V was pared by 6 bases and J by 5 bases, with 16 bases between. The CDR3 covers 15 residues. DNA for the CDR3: TGTGCCAGCAGCCCGTATGTGGGGGGAAATGAAAAACTGTTTTTT. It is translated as CASSPYVGGNEKLFF. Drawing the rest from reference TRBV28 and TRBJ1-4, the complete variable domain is DVKVTQSSRYLVKRTGEKVFLECVQDMDHENMFWYRQDPGLGLRLIYFSYDVKMKEKGDIPEGYSVSREKKERFSLILESASTNQTSMYLCASSPYVGGNEKLFFGSGTQLSVL.

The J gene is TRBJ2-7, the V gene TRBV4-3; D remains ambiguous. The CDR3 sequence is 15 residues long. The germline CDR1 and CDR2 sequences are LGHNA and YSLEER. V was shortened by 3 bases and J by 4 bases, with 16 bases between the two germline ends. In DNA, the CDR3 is TGCGCCAGCAGCCATGAGAAAAGCGTATGGTACGAGCAGTACTTC. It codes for CASSHEKSVWYEQYF.

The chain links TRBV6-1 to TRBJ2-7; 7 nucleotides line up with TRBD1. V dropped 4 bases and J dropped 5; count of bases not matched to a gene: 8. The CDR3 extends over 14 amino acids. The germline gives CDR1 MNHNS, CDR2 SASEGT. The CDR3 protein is CASSVYRQGDEQYF. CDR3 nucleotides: TGTGCCAGCAGTGTATATAGACAGGGAGACGAGCAGTACTTC.

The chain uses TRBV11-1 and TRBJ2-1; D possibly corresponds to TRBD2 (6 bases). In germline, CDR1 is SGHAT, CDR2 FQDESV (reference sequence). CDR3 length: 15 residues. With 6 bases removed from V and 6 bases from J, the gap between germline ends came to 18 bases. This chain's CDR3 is CASRGGRRDPNEQFF. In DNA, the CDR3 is TGTGCCAGCAGGGGGGGTCGGAGAGATCCCAATGAGCAGTTCTTC.

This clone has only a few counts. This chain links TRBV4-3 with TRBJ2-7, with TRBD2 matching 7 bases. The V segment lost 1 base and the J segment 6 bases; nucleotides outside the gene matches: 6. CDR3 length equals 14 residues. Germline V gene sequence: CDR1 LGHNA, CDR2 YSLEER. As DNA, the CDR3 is TGCGCCAGCAGCCAAGGGGAGGGGTCGGGCGAGCAGTACTTC. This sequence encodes CASSQGEGSGEQYF.

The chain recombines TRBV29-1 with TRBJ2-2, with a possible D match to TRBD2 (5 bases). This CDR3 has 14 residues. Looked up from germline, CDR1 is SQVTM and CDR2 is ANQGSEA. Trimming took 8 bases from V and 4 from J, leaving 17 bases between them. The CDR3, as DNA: TGCAGCATCGCTCGCGGGCAGTCCACCGGGGAGCTGTTTTTT. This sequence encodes CSIARGQSTGELFF.

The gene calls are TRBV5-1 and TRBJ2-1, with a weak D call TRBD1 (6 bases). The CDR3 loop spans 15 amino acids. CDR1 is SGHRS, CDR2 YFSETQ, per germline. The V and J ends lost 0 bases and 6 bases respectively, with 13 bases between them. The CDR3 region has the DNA TGCGCCAGCAGCTTGGCCAGGGCAGGGGCCAATGAGCAGTTCTTC. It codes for CASSLARAGANEQFF.

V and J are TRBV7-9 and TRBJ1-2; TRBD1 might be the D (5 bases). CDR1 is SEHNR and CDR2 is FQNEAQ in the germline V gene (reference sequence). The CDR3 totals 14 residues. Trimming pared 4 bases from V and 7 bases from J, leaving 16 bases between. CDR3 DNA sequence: TGTGCCAGCAGCTCCCACCGAGACAGTGCTGGCTACACCTTC. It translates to CASSSHRDSAGYTF. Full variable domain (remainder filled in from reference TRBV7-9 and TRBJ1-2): DTGVSQNPRHKITKRGQNVTFRCDPISEHNRLYWYRQTLGQGPEFLTYFQNEAQLEKSRLLSDRFSAERPKGSFSTLEIQRTEQGDSAMYLCASSSHRDSAGYTFGSGTRLTVV.

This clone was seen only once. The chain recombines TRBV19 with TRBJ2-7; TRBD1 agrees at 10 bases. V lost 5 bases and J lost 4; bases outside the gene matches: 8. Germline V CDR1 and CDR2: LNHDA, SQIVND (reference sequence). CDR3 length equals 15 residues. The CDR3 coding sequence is TGTGCCAGTAGTCTCGGGACAGGGGCGCCGTACGAGCAGTACTTC. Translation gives CASSLGTGAPYEQYF.

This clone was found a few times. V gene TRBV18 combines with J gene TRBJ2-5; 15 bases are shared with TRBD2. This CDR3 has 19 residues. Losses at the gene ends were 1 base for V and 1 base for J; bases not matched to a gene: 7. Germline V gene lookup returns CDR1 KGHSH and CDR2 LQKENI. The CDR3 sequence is CASSPRTSGREGGQETQYF. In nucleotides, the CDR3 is TGTGCCAGCTCACCACGGACTAGCGGGAGGGAGGGTGGCCAAGAGACCCAGTACTTC.

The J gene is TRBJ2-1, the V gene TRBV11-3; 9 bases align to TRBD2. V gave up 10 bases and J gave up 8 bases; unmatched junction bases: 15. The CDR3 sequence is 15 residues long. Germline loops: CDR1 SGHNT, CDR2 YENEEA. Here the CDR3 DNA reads TGTGCCAACGCGTGCGGGAGGGGAACCTTCCATGAGCAGTTCTTC. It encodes CANACGRGTFHEQFF.

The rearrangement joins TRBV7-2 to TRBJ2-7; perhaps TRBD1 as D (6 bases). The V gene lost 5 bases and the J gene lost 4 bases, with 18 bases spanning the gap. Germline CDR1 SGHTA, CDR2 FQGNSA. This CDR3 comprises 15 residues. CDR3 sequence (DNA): TGTGCCAGCAGCCCCCGCAGGGTCAGGGGTTACGAGCAGTACTTC. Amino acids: CASSPRRVRGYEQYF.

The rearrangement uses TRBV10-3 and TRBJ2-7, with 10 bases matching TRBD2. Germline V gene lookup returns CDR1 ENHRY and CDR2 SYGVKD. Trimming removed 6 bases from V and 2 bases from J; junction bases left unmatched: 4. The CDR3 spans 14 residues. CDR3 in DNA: TGTGCCATCAGACTAGCGGGGAATGCCTACGAGCAGTACTTC. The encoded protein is CAIRLAGNAYEQYF.

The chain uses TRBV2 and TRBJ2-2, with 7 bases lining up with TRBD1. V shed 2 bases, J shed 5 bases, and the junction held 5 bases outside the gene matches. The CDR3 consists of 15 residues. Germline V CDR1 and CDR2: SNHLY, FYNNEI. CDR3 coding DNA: TGTGCCAGCAGTGAAACGGGACAGCTTACCGGGGAGCTGTTTTTT. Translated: CASSETGQLTGELFF.